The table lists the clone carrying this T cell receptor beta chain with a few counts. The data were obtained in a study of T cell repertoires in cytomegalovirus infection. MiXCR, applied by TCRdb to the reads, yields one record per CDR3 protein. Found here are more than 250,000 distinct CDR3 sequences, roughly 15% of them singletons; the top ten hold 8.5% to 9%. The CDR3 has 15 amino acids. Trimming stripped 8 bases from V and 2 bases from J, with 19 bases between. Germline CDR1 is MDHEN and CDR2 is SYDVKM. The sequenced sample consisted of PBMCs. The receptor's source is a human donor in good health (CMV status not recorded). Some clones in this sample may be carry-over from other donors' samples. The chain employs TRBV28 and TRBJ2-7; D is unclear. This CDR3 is CASGTSGRSPYEQYF. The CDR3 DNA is TGTGCCAGCGGTACCTCGGGCAGATCACCCTACGAGCAGTACTTC.